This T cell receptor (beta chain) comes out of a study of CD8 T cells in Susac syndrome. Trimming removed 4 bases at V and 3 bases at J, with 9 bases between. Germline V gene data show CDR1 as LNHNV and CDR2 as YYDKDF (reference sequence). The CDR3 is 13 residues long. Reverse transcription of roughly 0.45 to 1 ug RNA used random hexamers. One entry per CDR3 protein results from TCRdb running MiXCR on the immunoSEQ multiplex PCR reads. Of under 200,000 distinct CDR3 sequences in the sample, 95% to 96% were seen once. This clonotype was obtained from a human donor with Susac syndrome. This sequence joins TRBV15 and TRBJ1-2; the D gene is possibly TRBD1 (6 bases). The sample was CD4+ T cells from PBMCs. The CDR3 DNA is TGTGCCACCAGCACAGGGGATGACTATGGCTACACCTTC. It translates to CATSTGDDYGYTF.